This T cell receptor beta chain is drawn from a study of shared clonotypes between healthy human individuals. The genomic DNA of each subset was split evenly across several immunoSEQ plates. Here immunoSEQ multiplex PCR was the method, and the copy in TCRdb shows in-frame clones only, minus some. This sample has 2,500,000 or so clones; 93% occur once, and the top ten carry 0.36%. Of note for this clone: Its cognate antigen is unknown.

Whole-study results and caveats: Among the subsets, naive ones generally showed larger estimated richness than memory ones. It was only blood that was sampled, and tissue repertoires likely differ.

The clonotype originates from a man between 18 and 35 years old in good health. Some clones in this sample may be carry-over from other donors' samples. The sample was naive CD4+ T cells from PBMCs. Indicated subset: CD45RA+ positively selected.

CDR3 sequence (DNA): TGCGCCAGCAGCTCCCAGGGAATCCACTCTGGAAACACCATATATTTT. It is translated as CASSSQGIHSGNTIYF. This chain links TRBV5-1 with TRBJ1-3, with D perhaps matching TRBD1 (5 bases). Germline CDR1 and CDR2: SGHRS and YFSETQ. The CDR3 runs 16 residues. V was pared by 3 bases and J by 0 bases, with 13 bases between.